This T cell receptor (beta chain) came from a study of shared clonotypes between healthy human individuals. Worth noting for this clone: Its antigen is not known.

With 0 bases removed from V and 0 bases from J, the gap between germline ends came to 7 bases. Germline values: CDR1 SGHRS, CDR2 YFSETQ. There are 15 residues in the CDR3. Those who donated were healthy HIV-negative adults, with no recent acute infections or vaccinations reported. The unsorted samples had approximately 90 million PBMCs used for genomic DNA. The repertoire was sequenced with immunoSEQ multiplex PCR; TCRdb's copy has only in-frame clones and lacks some. The data show fewer than 700,000 clones, with around three quarters seen just once and 12% held by the top ten. Study results and caveats: Few donors restricted represented genetic and exposure-history diversity. Only blood samples were collected, and tissue repertoires likely differ.

The sequence was obtained from a woman in her thirties or forties in good health. Some clones in this sample may be carry-over from other donors' samples. This chain uses TRBV5-1 with TRBJ2-1; no definite D call. Sequencing input: PBMCs. CDR3 sequence: CASSLGASSYNEQFF. The CDR3 DNA reads as TGCGCCAGCAGCTTGGGGGCCTCCTCCTACAATGAGCAGTTCTTC.